This T cell receptor (beta chain) was obtained from a study of early stage breast cancer tumors (dated by TCRdb to the late 2010s). Regarding the study in general: Of the 15 or so invasive breast tumors, roughly eleven were found to be estrogen receptor-positive, progesterone receptor-positive and HER2-negative. About 70% of the 12 ER+/PR+/HER2- tumors were invasive ductal carcinomas, while the other four were invasive lobular carcinomas. On average, each sample got 7.5 to 10-fold read coverage. The samples as a whole yielded a few million detected templates, corresponding to some 1 million unique clonotypes.

In the germline V gene, CDR1 corresponds to MNHNS and CDR2 to SASEGT. From the cysteine through the phenylalanine, the CDR3 covers 13 amino acids. Only the CDR3 DNA is retained, 39 bases long and in frame from the first base. Clipping removes 7 bases from V and 4 bases from J, with 5 as the unmatched junction base count. About this clone: The clone's antigen remains unknown. One base away there is no much larger clone; base qualities are not given.

The study profiled bulk TCR beta-chain repertoires in matched peripheral blood, tumor and adjacent normal breast tissue taken from over 15 patients with early-stage breast cancer. Before surgery, roughly 4.5-11 mL of whole blood was collected into EDTA tubes and then processed within 2 hours. Peripheral blood mononuclear cells were isolated by Ficoll-Paque centrifugation in SepMate-50 tubes. PBMCs were cryopreserved in aliquots of roughly 2 to 4.5 million cells in 90% FBS with about 10% DMSO and kept in liquid nitrogen. The Qiagen AllPrep DNA/RNA Mini kit was used to extract genomic DNA. Study-wide conclusions, independent of this receptor: Repertoires from blood and normal breast were more alike than repertoires from blood and tumor, and in about 85% of the 16 patients, comparing each tissue with blood separated tumor from normal. Because the cohort was small, analysis by tumor subtype was not possible. Chain pairing and functional markers such as CD4, CD8 and FOXP3 were missed by bulk genomic DNA sequencing of unsorted cells. Enriched TCRB sequences shared across patients were mostly commonly generated sequences, unlikely to play an important role in the tumor microenvironment. Tumors showed around 2.5-fold higher T cell density and higher clonality than adjacent normal breast tissue.

Each sample was amplified as two independent genomic DNA replicates: 0.5 ug for blood and roughly 1.5 ug for tumor or normal breast. Following the manufacturer's instructions, the ImmunoSeq Intro kit was used to carry out TCRB sequencing on genomic DNA. For absolute quantification, the roughly 32-cycle multiplex PCR included proprietary primers along with spike-in control sequences. Single-end 150-bp reads were used to sequence an 87-bp fragment spanning the CDR3 and the flanking V and J genes. Seven samples, with two replicates for each sample, were multiplexed per lane of an Illumina MiSeq using version 3.0 chemistry. The authors' pipeline ran thus. The vendor's proprietary pipeline processed the raw data and merged both replicates into a single result for each sample. To define clonotypes, the study grouped productive rearrangements that shared the V-gene family, CDR3 amino acid sequence and J-gene segment. To compute clonality, the normalized Shannon entropy (Pielou evenness) of TCRB abundances was subtracted from 1. T cell density was estimated by dividing total templates by the number of input cells inferred from the DNA input amount. Recon, run with its default parameters, was used to estimate overall repertoire diversity and clonality. Tumor-enriched clonotypes were defined as having over 0.1% abundance in tumor and at least 32-fold higher abundance than in normal breast. In its TCRdb copy, this immuneACCESS table keeps in-frame sequences only and misses some clones. Where compared with another copy, unresolved V genes explain less than half of these, and the others have no known cause. The DNA was the basis for D and trimming; V, J and clone size are from that table. This sample lists roughly 53,000 clones; under 95% were detected once. About 5% of the sample lies in the top ten.

The source material was blood. This receptor was identified in a person in their 70s with breast cancer. The chain couples TRBV6-1 to TRBJ1-1; 8 central bases correspond to TRBD1. The nucleotides are TGTGCCAGCACTGGACAGGGAGGCACTGAAGCTTTCTTT. Translated, it gives CASTGQGGTEAFF.